This is a list of T cell receptor beta chains from one sample in a study of T-cell reconstitution after alpha-beta-depleted transplantation in children. One entry per CDR3 protein results from TCRdb running MiXCR on the PCR reads. The table records about 340,000 distinct CDR3 sequences, 10% of them present only once. Sequences were derived from PBMCs from the stem cell graft donor, sampled from the stem cell graft. The receptors stem from a human donor who donated a stem cell graft to a child with acute lymphoblastic leukemia. Both conserved end residues are part of each CDR3. A D gene is named only where the DNA matches it firmly. For some rows the clone size is stated as once, few or many, or as a class when expanded; others skip it.

j_call cdr3_length d_call clone_size v_call cdr3_nt cdr3_aa
TRBJ1-6 14 - many TRBV7-9 TGTGCCAGCAGCTTAGAAGGGTGGAATTCACCCCTCCACTTT CASSLEGWNSPLHF
TRBJ2-3 14 - - TRBV20-1 TGCAGCGCGGTACTCAGCCCTAGAAGGGATACGCAGTATTTT CSAVLSPRRDTQYF
TRBJ1-4 15 - many TRBV5-1 TGCGCCAGCAGCTTGGCCGAGCTGGATAATGAAAAACTGTTTTTT CASSLAELDNEKLFF
TRBJ1-4 15 - few TRBV6-1 TGTGCCAGCAGAGTTGGGGGGGGAATTGATGAAAAACTGTTTTTT CASRVGGGIDEKLFF
TRBJ1-5 16 TRBD1 - TRBV15 TGTGCCACCAGGTCGGGTCCGGGACAGGGTTATCAGCCCCAGCATTTT CATRSGPGQGYQPQHF
TRBJ2-1 17 - - TRBV5-6 TGTGCCAGCAGCTCTTTGGGTGGGACACCGACCTACAATGAGCAGTTCTTC CASSSLGGTPTYNEQFF
TRBJ2-3 18 TRBD2 once TRBV3-1 TGTGCCTTCAGCCGTGGGACTAGCGGGAGGGAAGGTGCAGATACGCAGTATTTT CAFSRGTSGREGADTQYF
TRBJ2-5 16 TRBD2 few TRBV7-9 TGTGCCAGCAGCTTAGTGCTAGCGGGAGGATACGAGACCCAGTACTTC CASSLVLAGGYETQYF
TRBJ2-7 15 - - TRBV29-1 TGCAGCGTTGTTTTCTCGACAACGTTAACCTACGAGCAGTACTTC CSVVFSTTLTYEQYF
TRBJ2-5 18 TRBD2 - TRBV15 TGTGCCACCAGCAGAGGAGGATCTAGCGGGAGGGCCCTGGTGACCCAGTACTTC CATSRGGSSGRALVTQYF
TRBJ2-2 15 - - TRBV7-2 TGTGCCAGCAGCCGGACTTTATCTTACACCGGGGAGCTGTTTTTT CASSRTLSYTGELFF
TRBJ2-7 14 - few TRBV7-8 TGTGCCAGCAGCTTAGTTGGACACGACTACGAGCAGTACTTC CASSLVGHDYEQYF
TRBJ2-5 22 TRBD2 - TRBV5-6 TGTGCCAGCAGCTCCGGGACTAGCGGGAGAAGGGGCACCCCACGTGCCCAAGAGACCCAGTACTTC CASSSGTSGRRGTPRAQETQYF
TRBJ2-7 13 - many TRBV7-2 TGTGCCAGCAGCTCAGGCACCGACTACGAGCAGTACTTC CASSSGTDYEQYF
TRBJ1-1 13 - - TRBV14 TGTGCCAGCAGCCAGGCAAAGAACACTGAAGCTTTCTTT CASSQAKNTEAFF
TRBJ2-1 12 - many TRBV5-1 TGCGCCAGCAGCCATGGTAGTACTGAGCAGTTCTTC CASSHGSTEQFF
TRBJ1-2 11 - few TRBV29-1 TGCAGCGTTGTCCGGGTTGCCGGCTACACCTTC CSVVRVAGYTF
TRBJ2-5 15 - - TRBV4-1 TGCGCCAGCAGCCATCTCTCAGGGGACGGGGAGACCCAGTACTTC CASSHLSGDGETQYF